What follows are 5 T cell receptor beta chains derived from one specimen sequenced in a study of OX40 agonist ivuxolimab in advanced cancers. Profiling relied on immunoSEQ multiplex PCR, and the TCRdb table lists in-frame clones only, not all of them. Among about 71,000 clones listed, about three quarters were seen once. The material sequenced was CD4+ or CD8+ T cells sorted from blood, taken in a trial of the OX40 agonist ivuxolimab. The receptors come from an adult with an advanced solid tumor such as melanoma, head and neck, liver or kidney cancer.

The chain couples TRBV30 to TRBJ1-2; TRBD1 is a possible D gene (5 bases). Germline CDR1 is GTSNPN and CDR2 is SVGIG (reference sequence). The CDR3 has 15 residues. Trimming shortened V by 5 bases and J by 4 bases, and 20 bases separated the two germline ends. CDR3 loop: CAWGGVTGPSYGYTF. The CDR3 region has the DNA TGTGCCTGGGGGGGAGTGACGGGACCCAGCTATGGCTACACCTTC. The variable domain in full, with the rest retrieved from reference TRBV30 and TRBJ1-2, is SQTIHQWPATLVQPVGSPLSLECTVEGTSNPNLYWYRQAAGRGLQLLFYSVGIGQISSEVPQNLSASRPQDRQFILSSKKLLLSDSGFYLCAWGGVTGPSYGYTFGSGTRLTVV.

This clone was seen only once. The chain links TRBV11-3 to TRBJ2-5; D is ambiguous. Germline V CDR1 and CDR2: SGHNT, YENEEA. Trimming pared 5 bases from V and 9 bases from J, leaving 19 bases between. The CDR3 is made up of 14 amino acids. In DNA, the CDR3 is TGTGCCAGCAGCGTAAGCACAACGTTTGGGGCCCAGTACTTC. Amino acids: CASSVSTTFGAQYF.

The chain carries TRBV5-1 and TRBJ2-7; D possibly corresponds to TRBD1 (6 bases). V lost 0 bases and J lost 4, with 14 bases in between. The CDR3 runs to 15 residues. CDR1 is SGHRS, CDR2 YFSETQ, per germline. CDR3 sequence (DNA): TGCGCCAGCAGCTTGGCGGAACAGGGCAGGTACGAGCAGTACTTC. This gives the protein CASSLAEQGRYEQYF.

The rearrangement joins TRBV6-5 to TRBJ1-2, with unresolved D. With 0 bases removed from V and 7 bases from J, the gap between germline ends came to 15 bases. The CDR3 loop spans 15 amino acids. The germline gives CDR1 MNHEY, CDR2 SVGAGI. The CDR3 protein is CASSYSTRNSGGYTF. CDR3 sequence (DNA): TGTGCCAGCAGTTACTCCACCAGGAACAGTGGTGGCTACACCTTC.

The chain uses TRBV18 and TRBJ2-2; no clear D gene. This CDR3 contains 16 residues. CDR1 and CDR2 (germline): KGHSH, LQKENI. V was shortened by 3 bases and J by 0 bases, with 11 bases between the two germline ends. In DNA form, the CDR3 reads TGTGCCAGCTCACCGAGTGGGTTGGCGAACACCGGGGAGCTGTTTTTT. As protein: CASSPSGLANTGELFF. The entire variable domain, with the rest obtained from reference TRBV18 and TRBJ2-2, is as follows: NAGVMQNPRHLVRRRGQEARLRCSPMKGHSHVYWYRQLPEEGLKFMVYLQKENIIDESGMPKERFSAEFPKEGPSILRIQQVVRGDSAAYFCASSPSGLANTGELFFGEGSRLTVL.